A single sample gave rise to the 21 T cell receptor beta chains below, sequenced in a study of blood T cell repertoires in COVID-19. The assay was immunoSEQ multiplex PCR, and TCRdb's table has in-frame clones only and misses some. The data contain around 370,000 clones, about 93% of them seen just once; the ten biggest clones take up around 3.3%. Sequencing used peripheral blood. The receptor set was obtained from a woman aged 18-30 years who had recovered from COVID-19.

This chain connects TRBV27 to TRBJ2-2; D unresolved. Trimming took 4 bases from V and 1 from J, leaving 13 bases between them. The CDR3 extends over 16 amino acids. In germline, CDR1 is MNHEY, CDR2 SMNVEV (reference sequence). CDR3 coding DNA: TGTGCCAGCAGTTCCCACGTCGGCGGGAACACCGGGGAGCTGTTTTTT. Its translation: CASSSHVGGNTGELFF.

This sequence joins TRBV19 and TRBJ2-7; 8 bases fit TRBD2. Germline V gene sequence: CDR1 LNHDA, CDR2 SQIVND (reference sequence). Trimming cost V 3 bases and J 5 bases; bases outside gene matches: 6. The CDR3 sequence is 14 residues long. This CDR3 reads CASSIWTSPDEQYV. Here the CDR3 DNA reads TGTGCCAGTAGTATCTGGACTAGCCCTGACGAGCAGTACGTC.

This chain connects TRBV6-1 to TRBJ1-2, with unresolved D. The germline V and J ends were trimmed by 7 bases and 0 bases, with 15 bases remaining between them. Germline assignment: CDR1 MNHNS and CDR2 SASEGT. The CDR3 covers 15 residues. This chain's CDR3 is CASTDQRRANYGYTF. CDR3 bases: TGTGCCAGCACCGACCAGAGGCGTGCTAACTATGGCTACACCTTC.

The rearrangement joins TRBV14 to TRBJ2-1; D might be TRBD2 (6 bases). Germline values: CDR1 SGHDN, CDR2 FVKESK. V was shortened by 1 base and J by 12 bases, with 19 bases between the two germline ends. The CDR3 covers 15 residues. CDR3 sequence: CASSQGTSKLATQFF. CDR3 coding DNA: TGTGCCAGCAGCCAAGGAACGTCCAAACTAGCCACGCAGTTCTTC. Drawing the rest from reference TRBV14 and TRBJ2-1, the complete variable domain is EAGVTQFPSHSVIEKGQTVTLRCDPISGHDNLYWYRRVMGKEIKFLLHFVKESKQDESGMPNNRFLAERTGGTYSTLKVQPAELEDSGVYFCASSQGTSKLATQFFGPGTRLTVL.

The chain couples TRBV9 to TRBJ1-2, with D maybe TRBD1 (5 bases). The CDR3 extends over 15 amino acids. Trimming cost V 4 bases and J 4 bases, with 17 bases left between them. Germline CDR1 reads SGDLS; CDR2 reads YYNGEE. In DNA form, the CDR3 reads TGTGCCAGCAGCTCCTACGGCGGACACGTCTATGGCTACACCTTC. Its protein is CASSSYGGHVYGYTF.

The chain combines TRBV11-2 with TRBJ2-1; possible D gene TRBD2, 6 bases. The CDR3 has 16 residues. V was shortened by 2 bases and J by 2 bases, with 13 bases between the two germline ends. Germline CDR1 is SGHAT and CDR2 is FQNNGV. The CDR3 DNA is TGTGCCAGCAGCTTACTTGGTGGGAGGACCTACAATGAGCAGTTCTTC. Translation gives CASSLLGGRTYNEQFF.

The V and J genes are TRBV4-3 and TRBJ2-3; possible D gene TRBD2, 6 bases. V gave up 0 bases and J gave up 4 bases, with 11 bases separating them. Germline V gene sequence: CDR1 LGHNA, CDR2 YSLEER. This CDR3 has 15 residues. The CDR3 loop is CASSQDLREADTQYF. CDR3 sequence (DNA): TGCGCCAGCAGCCAAGACTTGCGGGAAGCAGATACGCAGTATTTT.

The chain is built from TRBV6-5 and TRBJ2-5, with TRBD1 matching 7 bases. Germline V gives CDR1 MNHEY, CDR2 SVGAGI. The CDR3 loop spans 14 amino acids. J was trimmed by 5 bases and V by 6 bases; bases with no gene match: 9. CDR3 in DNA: TGTGCCAGCAGCCGATACAGGGGCCGGGAGACCCAGTACTTC. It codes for CASSRYRGRETQYF.

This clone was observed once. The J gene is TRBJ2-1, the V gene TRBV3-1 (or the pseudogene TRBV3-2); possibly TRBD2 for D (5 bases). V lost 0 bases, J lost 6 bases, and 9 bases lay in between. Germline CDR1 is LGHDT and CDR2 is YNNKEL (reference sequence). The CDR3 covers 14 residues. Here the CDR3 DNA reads TGTGCCAGCAGCCAAGAAACTAGTTCCAATGAGCAGTTCTTC. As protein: CASSQETSSNEQFF.

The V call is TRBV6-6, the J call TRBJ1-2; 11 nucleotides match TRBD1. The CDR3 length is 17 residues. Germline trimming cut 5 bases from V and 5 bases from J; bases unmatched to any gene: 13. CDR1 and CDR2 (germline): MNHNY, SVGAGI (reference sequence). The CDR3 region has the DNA TGTGCCAGCAGTCCGGGACAGGGGGACGTGGGGGTGTATGGCTACACCTTC. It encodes CASSPGQGDVGVYGYTF.

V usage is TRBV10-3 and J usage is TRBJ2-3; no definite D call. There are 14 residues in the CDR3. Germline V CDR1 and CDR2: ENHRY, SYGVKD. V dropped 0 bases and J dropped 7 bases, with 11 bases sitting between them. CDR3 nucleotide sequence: TGTGCCATCAGTGAGTCGTTTAGTACTAATACGCAGTATTTT. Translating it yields CAISESFSTNTQYF.

The CDR3 DNA sequence: TGCGCCAGCAGCCCCGACGGGATACGCACCGGGGAGCTGTTTTTT. Protein sequence: CASSPDGIRTGELFF. The rearrangement uses TRBV5-1 and TRBJ2-2; D is possibly TRBD2 (5 bases). Germline V gene sequence: CDR1 SGHRS, CDR2 YFSETQ. Trimming pared 4 bases from V and 4 bases from J, leaving 14 bases between. The CDR3 loop spans 15 amino acids.

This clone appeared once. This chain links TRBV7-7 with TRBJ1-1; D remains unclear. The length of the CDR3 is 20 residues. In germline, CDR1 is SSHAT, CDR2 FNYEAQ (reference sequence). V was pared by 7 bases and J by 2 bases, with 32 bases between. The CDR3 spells CASNLTLLSLRETANTEAFF. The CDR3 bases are TGTGCCAGCAACCTAACCCTTCTTTCCCTTCGGGAAACAGCAAACACTGAAGCTTTCTTT.

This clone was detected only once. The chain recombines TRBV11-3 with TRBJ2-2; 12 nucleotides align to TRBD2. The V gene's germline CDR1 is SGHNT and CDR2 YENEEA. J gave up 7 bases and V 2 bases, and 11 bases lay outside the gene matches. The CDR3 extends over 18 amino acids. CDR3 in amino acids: CASSLSLAGGLGHGELFF. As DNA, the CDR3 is TGTGCCAGCAGCTTATCCCTAGCGGGAGGGTTGGGGCACGGGGAGCTGTTTTTT. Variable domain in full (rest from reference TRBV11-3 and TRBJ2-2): EAGVVQSPRYKIIEKKQPVAFWCNPISGHNTLYWYLQNLGQGPELLIRYENEEAVDDSQLPKDRFSAERLKGVDSTLKIQPAELGDSAVYLCASSLSLAGGLGHGELFFGEGSRLTVL.

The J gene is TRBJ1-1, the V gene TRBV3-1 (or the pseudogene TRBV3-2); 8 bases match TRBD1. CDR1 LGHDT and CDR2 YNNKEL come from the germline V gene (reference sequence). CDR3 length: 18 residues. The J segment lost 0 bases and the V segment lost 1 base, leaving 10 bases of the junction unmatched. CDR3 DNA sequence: TGTGCCAGCAGCCAAGTCGTAACCGGGACAGGTGTGAACACTGAAGCTTTCTTT. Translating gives CASSQVVTGTGVNTEAFF.

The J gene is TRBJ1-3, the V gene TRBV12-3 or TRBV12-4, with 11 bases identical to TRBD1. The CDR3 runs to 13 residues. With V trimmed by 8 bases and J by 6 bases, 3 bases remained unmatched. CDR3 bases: TGTGCCAGCGATGGACAGGGGGCAAACACCATATATTTT. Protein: CASDGQGANTIYF.

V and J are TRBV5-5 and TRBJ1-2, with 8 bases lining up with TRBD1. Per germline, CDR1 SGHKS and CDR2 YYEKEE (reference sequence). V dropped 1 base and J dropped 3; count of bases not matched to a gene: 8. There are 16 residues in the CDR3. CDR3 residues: CASSLIRQGQDYGYTF. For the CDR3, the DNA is TGTGCCAGCAGCTTGATTAGACAGGGGCAGGACTATGGCTACACCTTC.

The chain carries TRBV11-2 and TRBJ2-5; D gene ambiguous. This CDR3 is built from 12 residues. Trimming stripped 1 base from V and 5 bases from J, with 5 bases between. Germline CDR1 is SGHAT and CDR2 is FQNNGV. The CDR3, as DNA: TGTGCCAGCAGCTTAGTTATGGAGACCCAGTACTTC. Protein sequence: CASSLVMETQYF.

CDR3 in amino acids: CASSVYGDQPQHF. CDR3 nucleotide sequence: TGTGCCAGCAGTGTTTACGGGGATCAGCCCCAGCATTTT. The chain employs TRBV2 and TRBJ1-5; D gene uncertain. V lost 4 bases and J 5 bases, leaving 9 bases between the germline ends. Germline lookup yields CDR1 SNHLY and CDR2 FYNNEI. The CDR3 spans 13 residues. The full variable domain, completed using reference TRBV2 and TRBJ1-5, is EPEVTQTPSHQVTQMGQEVILRCVPISNHLYFYWYRQILGQKVEFLVSFYNNEISEKSEIFDDQFSVERPDGSNFTLKIRSTKLEDSAMYFCASSVYGDQPQHFGDGTRLSIL.

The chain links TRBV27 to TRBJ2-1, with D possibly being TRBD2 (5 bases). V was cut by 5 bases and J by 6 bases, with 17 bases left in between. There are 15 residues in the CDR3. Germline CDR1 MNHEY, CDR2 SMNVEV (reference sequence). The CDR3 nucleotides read TGTGCCAGCAGTCTCGGGGAGCGCTTGAGCAATGAGCAGTTCTTC. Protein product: CASSLGERLSNEQFF.

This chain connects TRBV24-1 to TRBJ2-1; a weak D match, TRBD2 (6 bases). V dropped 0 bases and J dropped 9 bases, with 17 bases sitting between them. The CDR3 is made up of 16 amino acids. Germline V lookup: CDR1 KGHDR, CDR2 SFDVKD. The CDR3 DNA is TGTGCCACCAGTGATTTGCGGGACTCGACTACAGGTGAGCAGTTCTTC. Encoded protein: CATSDLRDSTTGEQFF.